The TCR beta chain under discussion was sequenced for a study of beta chain features in type 1 diabetes. Findings and limits, study-wide: Shortening of TCRB CDR3s, moderate but significant, appeared in all four CD4+ subsets of Type 1 diabetes patients. The study found fewer insertions and more deletions at VDJ junctions in type 1 diabetes patients.

CDR3 size: 15 residues. Points on this clone: What it recognizes is unknown.

Purities in excess of 95% were seen in all sorted populations. Reverse transcription of all isolated RNA meant that expressed TCRB transcripts were sequenced. Sequenced naive, central memory and regulatory T cell samples produced an average of about 3.57 million reads. Measured with immunoSEQ multiplex PCR; TCRdb has only the in-frame clones, and not every one. The table includes 130,000 or so clones, about 10% detected once. The genes are TRBV12-2 and TRBJ2-4; TRBD2, the table's D call, lacks a check against the DNA. TRBV12-2 is classified as a pseudogene. The sequenced sample was central memory CD4+ T cells from blood. This TCR was sampled from a man aged 25 to 45 with type 1 diabetes. The CDR3 DNA reads TGTGCAAGTCGCTTATTTCGCCGGGAAAAAAACATTCAGTACTTC. It yields the protein CASRLFRREKNIQYF.